The sequence of this T cell receptor beta chain was determined in a study of cytomegalovirus exposure and HLA in healthy donors. In this sample, this clone turned up a few times. Its antigen remains unknown. The same CDR3 also results from other DNA sequences found in this sample. Germline lookup yields CDR1 MNHEY and CDR2 SMNVEV (reference sequence). V lost 4 bases and J 7 bases, leaving 17 bases between the germline ends. The CDR3 contains 15 residues. Vbeta (60) and Jbeta (13) primers were used in the PCR. Method: immunoSEQ multiplex PCR; TCRdb's copy keeps in-frame clones and lacks some. Of 85,000 to 95,000 clones listed, 7.5% to 8.5% are singletons. Study conclusions and caveats: A later analysis reported that several of the most significant clusters appeared to be linked to common viral pathogens, among them Epstein-Barr virus. Later, TCR association rates were found to vary by HLA locus, highest for DRB1 and lowest for HLA-C. Reports credit the classifier with highly specific, highly sensitive diagnosis of cytomegalovirus status.

The J gene is TRBJ2-1, the V gene TRBV27, with D maybe TRBD1 (5 bases). The specimen was PBMCs. The TCR originated in a man in his fifties in good health and CMV-seronegative. The CDR3 protein is CASSYMGQGQNEQFF. CDR3 nucleotide sequence: TGTGCCAGCAGTTACATGGGCCAGGGTCAAAATGAGCAGTTCTTC.